What follows is one TCR beta chain and its context. The antigen remains unidentified. Documented time point: week 5, during vaccination. With topical imiquimod, each dose of the vaccine consisted of 300 ug of mutant IDH1 20-mer peptide. The data belong to a study of a mutant IDH1 vaccine in newly diagnosed glioma. About the research overall: Treated patients had a mean age of about 40 years and an approximately 62% male, roughly 40% female split. Most had both radiotherapy and temozolomide beforehand; others had only one. Whole-study findings and limits: There were vaccine-induced immune responses in 85% to 95% of the patients. Apparently unrelated to pseudoprogression were changes in the top peripheral T cell clonotypes.

Generated by immunoSEQ multiplex PCR, the TCRdb table keeps only in-frame clones and is missing some. This table has 45,000 to 70,000 clones, 70% to 90% appearing once. The CDR3 is 13 residues long. The V and J ends lost 4 bases and 6 bases respectively, with 12 bases between them. Looked up from germline, CDR1 is MNHEY and CDR2 is SVGAGI. The V gene is TRBV6-5, the J gene TRBJ1-2, with D unresolved. The specimen was PBMCs, collected from a glioma patient whose treatment included an IDH1 peptide vaccine. The origin of this receptor is a man younger than 45 with glioma. CDR3: CASSFDLSNGYTF. The CDR3 nucleotides read TGTGCCAGCAGTTTCGACTTGTCAAATGGCTACACCTTC.